The 19 T cell receptor beta chains in this list originate from one sample, sequenced in a study of blood T cell repertoires in COVID-19. Repertoires were generated with immunoSEQ multiplex PCR, while TCRdb's copy carries only in-frame clones and drops some. The sample lists 61,000 or so clones; around nine tenths were seen once. The sequencing input was peripheral blood. These receptors came from a woman older than 75 with active COVID-19.

The chain has TRBV6-2 or TRBV6-3 and TRBJ2-3; D is perhaps TRBD2 (5 bases). V lost 5 bases to trimming and J lost 6 bases, with 15 bases between them. The CDR3 extends over 14 amino acids. In germline, CDR1 is MNHEY, CDR2 SVGEGT. CDR3 DNA sequence: TGTGCCAGCAGTCTGATCCACGGGGTGGATACGCAGTATTTT. Residues: CASSLIHGVDTQYF.

The chain is built from TRBV10-3 and TRBJ2-2, with TRBD2 identical over 13 bases. CDR1 and CDR2 from the germline V gene are ENHRY and SYGVKD. V shed 6 bases, J shed 2 bases, and the junction held 6 bases outside the gene matches. The CDR3 has 17 amino acids. The CDR3 loop reads CAIRPTSGGNNTGELFF. The CDR3 nucleotides are TGTGCCATCAGGCCGACTAGCGGGGGGAATAACACCGGGGAGCTGTTTTTT.

The rearrangement joins TRBV20-1 to TRBJ2-3, with D possibly matching TRBD2 (5 bases). The V gene's germline CDR1 is DFQATT and CDR2 SNEGSKA (reference sequence). The CDR3 spans 12 residues. V was shortened by 3 bases and J by 8 bases, with 12 bases between the two germline ends. The CDR3 DNA sequence: TGCAGTGCTAGTCCCCATGCGGGTACGCAGTATTTT. Its translation is CSASPHAGTQYF.

V gene TRBV6-5 combines with J gene TRBJ2-7; TRBD1 aligns across 8 bases. The CDR3 extends over 14 amino acids. CDR1 is MNHEY and CDR2 is SVGAGI in the germline V gene. Germline trimming cut 5 bases from V and 0 bases from J; bases unmatched to any gene: 3. CDR3 sequence (DNA): TGTGCCAGCAGTCCGGGGACAGGCTCCTACGAGCAGTACTTC. It specifies CASSPGTGSYEQYF.

The chain combines TRBV9 with TRBJ2-1; 10 nucleotides align to TRBD2. The germline gives CDR1 SGDLS, CDR2 YYNGEE. The CDR3 is 16 amino acids. J lost 6 bases, V lost 3 bases, and 9 bases had no gene match. The chain's CDR3 is CASSAYPGLASNEQFF. CDR3 in DNA: TGTGCCAGCAGCGCTTACCCGGGACTAGCGTCCAATGAGCAGTTCTTC.

The chain employs TRBV18 and TRBJ2-7; TRBD1 might be the D (6 bases). Trimming removed 2 bases from V and 0 bases from J, with 11 bases in between. CDR1 KGHSH and CDR2 LQKENI come from the germline V gene. The CDR3 is 15 amino acids. The CDR3, as DNA: TGTGCCAGCTCACCAACAGGGACCCTCTCCTACGAGCAGTACTTC. Translation: CASSPTGTLSYEQYF. The full variable domain, completed using reference TRBV18 and TRBJ2-7, is NAGVMQNPRHLVRRRGQEARLRCSPMKGHSHVYWYRQLPEEGLKFMVYLQKENIIDESGMPKERFSAEFPKEGPSILRIQQVVRGDSAAYFCASSPTGTLSYEQYFGPGTRLTVT.

V gene TRBV5-1 combines with J gene TRBJ2-1, with D maybe TRBD1 (7 bases). The CDR3 spans 14 residues. Between the trimmed V and J ends, which lost 1 base and 4 bases, there was a span of 9 bases. The V gene's germline CDR1 is SGHRS and CDR2 YFSETQ. For the CDR3, the DNA is TGCGCCAGCAGCTTGCAGGGGGGTTACAATGAGCAGTTCTTC. It specifies CASSLQGGYNEQFF.

The chain is built from TRBV5-3 and TRBJ1-2, with a possible D match to TRBD1 (5 bases). TRBV5-3 has ORF status, its function being uncertain. The CDR3 totals 16 residues. V gave up 4 bases and J gave up 1 base, with 17 bases separating them. The CDR3 sequence: CARSRGRGYINYGYTF. The CDR3 coding sequence is TGTGCCAGAAGCCGGGGCCGGGGGTACATTAACTATGGCTACACCTTC.

This rearrangement joins TRBV29-1 to TRBJ2-1, with 9 bases aligning to TRBD1. V dropped 6 bases and J dropped 6; count of bases not matched to a gene: 9. The CDR3 length is 14 residues. Per the germline V gene, CDR1 is SQVTM and CDR2 is ANQGSEA. The CDR3 protein is CSVTGTGLINEQFF. The CDR3 coding sequence is TGCAGCGTGACCGGGACAGGGCTAATCAATGAGCAGTTCTTC.

The V call is TRBV30, the J call TRBJ1-5; 12 nucleotides match TRBD1. The V gene end was trimmed by 3 bases and the J gene end by 7 bases; junction bases not matched to a gene: 4. The CDR3 runs 14 residues. Germline V gene data show CDR1 as GTSNPN and CDR2 as SVGIG (reference sequence). CDR3 protein: CAWSGTGGDQPQHF. The CDR3 DNA follows: TGTGCCTGGAGCGGGACAGGGGGCGACCAGCCCCAGCATTTT.

This chain's CDR3 is CASRQGGSNQPQHF. The CDR3 coding sequence is TGTGCCAGCAGGCAAGGGGGTAGCAATCAGCCCCAGCATTTT. V is TRBV28 and J is TRBJ1-5, with D maybe TRBD1 (6 bases). Trimming left V 6 bases short and J 0 bases short, with 9 bases between. From germline, CDR1 is MDHEN and CDR2 SYDVKM. This CDR3 has 14 residues.

V usage is TRBV5-1 and J usage is TRBJ2-1; D may be TRBD1 (5 bases). Trimming removed 0 bases from V and 4 bases from J, with 5 bases in between. Germline CDR1 reads SGHRS; CDR2 reads YFSETQ. CDR3 size: 13 residues. The CDR3 coding sequence is TGCGCCAGCAGCTTGGACAGGTACAATGAGCAGTTCTTC. Protein: CASSLDRYNEQFF.

The chain recombines TRBV6-2 or TRBV6-3 with TRBJ2-5; 12 bases line up with TRBD2. Germline values: CDR1 MNHEY, CDR2 SVGEGT. This CDR3 has 17 amino acids. The V and J ends lost 0 bases and 5 bases, in that order; junction bases with no gene match: 7. CDR3 protein: CASSYSRLAGDRETQYF. CDR3 coding DNA: TGTGCCAGCAGTTACTCCCGACTAGCGGGGGACCGGGAGACCCAGTACTTC.

This chain uses TRBV5-6 with TRBJ2-5, with D possibly TRBD2 on 6 matching bases. Germline loops: CDR1 SGHDT, CDR2 YYEEEE. V was trimmed by 4 bases and J by 5 bases, leaving 15 bases between them. The CDR3 is made up of 14 amino acids. The CDR3 DNA reads TGTGCCAGCAGCATGGGACTTCTCCGGGAGACCCAGTACTTC. Translation: CASSMGLLRETQYF. Full variable domain (outside the CDR3, taken from reference TRBV5-6 and TRBJ2-5): DAGVTQSPTHLIKTRGQQVTLRCSPKSGHDTVSWYQQALGQGPQFIFQYYEEEERQRGNFPDRFSGHQFPNYSSELNVNALLLGDSALYLCASSMGLLRETQYFGPGTRLLVL.

This sequence joins TRBV9 and TRBJ2-7; no reliable D call. This CDR3 comprises 15 residues. Trimming removed 3 bases from V and 2 bases from J, with 15 bases in between. Per the germline V gene, CDR1 is SGDLS and CDR2 is YYNGEE. CDR3 amino acids: CASSGGHTLTYEQYF. The CDR3 DNA is TGTGCCAGCAGCGGAGGTCACACCCTCACCTACGAGCAGTACTTC.

The chain links TRBV20-1 to TRBJ1-1; TRBD1 matches 11 bases. Germline CDR1 is DFQATT and CDR2 is SNEGSKA (reference sequence). J lost 9 bases, V lost 8 bases, and 5 bases had no gene match. The CDR3 covers 11 residues. The CDR3 coding sequence is TGCAGTTACGGACAGGGGGCCAAAGCTTTCTTT. This codes for CSYGQGAKAFF.

The rearrangement joins TRBV30 to TRBJ2-3; 9 bases fit TRBD2. The CDR3 has 15 amino acids. With 5 bases clipped from V and 11 bases from J, the junction kept 17 bases outside the gene matches. Germline V CDR1 and CDR2: GTSNPN, SVGIG (reference sequence). The CDR3 sequence: CAWVQMASGEMGQYF. DNA for the CDR3: TGTGCCTGGGTGCAAATGGCTAGCGGGGAAATGGGGCAGTATTTT. The variable domain in full, completed from reference TRBV30 and TRBJ2-3, reads SQTIHQWPATLVQPVGSPLSLECTVEGTSNPNLYWYRQAAGRGLQLLFYSVGIGQISSEVPQNLSASRPQDRQFILSSKKLLLSDSGFYLCAWVQMASGEMGQYFGPGTRLTVL.

This chain joins TRBV7-8 and TRBJ2-3, with a weak D call TRBD2 (6 bases). This CDR3 comprises 19 residues. The V end lost 0 bases, the J end lost 0 bases, and 19 bases lay between the germline ends. The germline CDR1 and CDR2 sequences are SGHVS and FQNEAQ. The CDR3 DNA is TGTGCCAGCAGCTTAGCGCTTGAACGGGGGTACGCTAGCACAGATACGCAGTATTTT. It yields the protein CASSLALERGYASTDTQYF.

V is TRBV4-3 and J is TRBJ1-1; 9 bases match TRBD1. Germline trimming cut 0 bases from V and 10 bases from J; bases unmatched to any gene: 3. Germline values: CDR1 LGHNA, CDR2 YSLEER. The CDR3 loop spans 13 amino acids. CDR3 DNA: TGCGCCAGCAGCCAAGATAGGGGACAGGGAGCTTTCTTT. It yields the protein CASSQDRGQGAFF.